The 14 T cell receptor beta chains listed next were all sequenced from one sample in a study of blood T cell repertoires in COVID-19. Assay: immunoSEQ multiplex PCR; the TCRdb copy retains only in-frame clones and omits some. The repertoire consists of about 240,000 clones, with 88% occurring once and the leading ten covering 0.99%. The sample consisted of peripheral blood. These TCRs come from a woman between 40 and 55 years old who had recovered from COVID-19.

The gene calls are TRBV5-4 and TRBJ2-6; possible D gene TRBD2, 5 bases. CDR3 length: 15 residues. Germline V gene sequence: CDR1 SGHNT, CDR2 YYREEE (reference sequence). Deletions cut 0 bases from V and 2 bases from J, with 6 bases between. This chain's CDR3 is CASSLGGTGANVLTF. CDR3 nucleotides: TGTGCCAGCAGCTTGGGAGGGACTGGGGCCAACGTCCTGACTTTC.

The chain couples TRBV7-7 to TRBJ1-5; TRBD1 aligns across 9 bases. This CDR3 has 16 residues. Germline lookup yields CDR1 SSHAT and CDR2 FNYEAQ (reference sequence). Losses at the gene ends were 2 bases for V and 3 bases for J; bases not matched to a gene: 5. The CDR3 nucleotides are TGTGCCAGCAGCTTATTCGGGACAGGGCACAATCAGCCCCAGCATTTT. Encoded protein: CASSLFGTGHNQPQHF. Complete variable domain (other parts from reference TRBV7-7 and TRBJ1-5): GAGVSQSPRYKVTKRGQDVTLRCDPISSHATLYWYQQALGQGPEFLTYFNYEAQPDKSGLPSDRFSAERPEGSISTLTIQRTEQRDSAMYRCASSLFGTGHNQPQHFGDGTRLSIL.

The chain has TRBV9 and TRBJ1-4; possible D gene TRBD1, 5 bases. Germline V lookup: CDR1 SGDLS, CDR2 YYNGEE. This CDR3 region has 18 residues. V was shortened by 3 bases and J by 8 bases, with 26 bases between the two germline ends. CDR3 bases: TGTGCCAGCAGCGCCCCGGGGGGGGGTTCGGGGTTAGCAGAAAAACTGTTTTTT. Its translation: CASSAPGGGSGLAEKLFF. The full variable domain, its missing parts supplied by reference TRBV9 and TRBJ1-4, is DSGVTQTPKHLITATGQRVTLRCSPRSGDLSVYWYQQSLDQGLQFLIQYYNGEERAKGNILERFSAQQFPDLHSELNLSSLELGDSALYFCASSAPGGGSGLAEKLFFGSGTQLSVL.

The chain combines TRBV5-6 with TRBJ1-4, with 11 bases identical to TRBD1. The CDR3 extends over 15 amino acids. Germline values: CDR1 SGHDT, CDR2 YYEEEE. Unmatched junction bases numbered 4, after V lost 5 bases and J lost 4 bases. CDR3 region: CASRDRGRSNEKLFF. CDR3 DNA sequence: TGTGCCAGCAGGGACAGGGGGCGAAGTAATGAAAAACTGTTTTTT.

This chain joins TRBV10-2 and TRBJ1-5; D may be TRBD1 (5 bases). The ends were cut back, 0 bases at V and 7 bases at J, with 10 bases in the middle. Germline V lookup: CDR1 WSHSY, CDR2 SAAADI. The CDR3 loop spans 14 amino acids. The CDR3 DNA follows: TGCGCCAGCAGTGAGTCGATGGGGGGGCAGCCCCAGCATTTT. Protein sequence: CASSESMGGQPQHF.

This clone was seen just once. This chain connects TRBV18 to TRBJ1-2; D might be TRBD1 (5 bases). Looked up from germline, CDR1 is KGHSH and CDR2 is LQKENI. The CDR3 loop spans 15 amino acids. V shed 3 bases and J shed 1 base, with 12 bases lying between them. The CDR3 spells CASSPVSDSNYGYTF. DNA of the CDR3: TGTGCCAGCTCACCCGTTTCCGACAGTAACTATGGCTACACCTTC. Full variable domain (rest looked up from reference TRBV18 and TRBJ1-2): NAGVMQNPRHLVRRRGQEARLRCSPMKGHSHVYWYRQLPEEGLKFMVYLQKENIIDESGMPKERFSAEFPKEGPSILRIQQVVRGDSAAYFCASSPVSDSNYGYTFGSGTRLTVV.

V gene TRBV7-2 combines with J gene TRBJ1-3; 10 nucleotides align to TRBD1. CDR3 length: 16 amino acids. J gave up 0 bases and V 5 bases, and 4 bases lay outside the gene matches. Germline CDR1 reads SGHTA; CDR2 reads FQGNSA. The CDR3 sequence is CASSPTGGGSGNTIYF. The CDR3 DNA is TGTGCCAGCAGCCCGACAGGGGGCGGCTCTGGAAACACCATATATTTT.

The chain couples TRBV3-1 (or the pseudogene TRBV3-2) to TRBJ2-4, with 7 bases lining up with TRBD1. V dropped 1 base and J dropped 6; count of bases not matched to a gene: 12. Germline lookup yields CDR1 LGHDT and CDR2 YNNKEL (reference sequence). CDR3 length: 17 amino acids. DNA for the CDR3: TGTGCCAGCAGCCAAGGGGCAGGGGGATTTGGTGGAAACATTCAGTACTTC. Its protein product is CASSQGAGGFGGNIQYF.

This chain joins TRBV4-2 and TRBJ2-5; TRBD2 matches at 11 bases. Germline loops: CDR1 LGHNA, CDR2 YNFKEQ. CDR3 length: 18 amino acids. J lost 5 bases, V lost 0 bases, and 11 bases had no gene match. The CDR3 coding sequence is TGTGCCAGCAGCCAAGACTGGCTAGCGGGAGGAGTCGGGGAGACCCAGTACTTC. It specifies CASSQDWLAGGVGETQYF.

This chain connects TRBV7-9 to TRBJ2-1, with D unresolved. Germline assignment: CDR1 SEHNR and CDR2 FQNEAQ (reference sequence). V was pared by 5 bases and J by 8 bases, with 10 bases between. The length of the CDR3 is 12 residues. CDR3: CASSPQVDEQFF. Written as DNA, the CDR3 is TGTGCCAGCAGCCCCCAGGTAGATGAGCAGTTCTTC.

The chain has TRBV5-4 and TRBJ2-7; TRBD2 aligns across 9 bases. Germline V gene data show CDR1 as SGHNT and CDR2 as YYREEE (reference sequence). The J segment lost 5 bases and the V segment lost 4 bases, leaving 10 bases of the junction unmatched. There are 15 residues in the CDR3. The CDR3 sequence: CASSPGGAGGDEQYF. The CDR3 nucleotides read TGTGCCAGCAGCCCGGGGGGAGCGGGAGGTGACGAGCAGTACTTC.

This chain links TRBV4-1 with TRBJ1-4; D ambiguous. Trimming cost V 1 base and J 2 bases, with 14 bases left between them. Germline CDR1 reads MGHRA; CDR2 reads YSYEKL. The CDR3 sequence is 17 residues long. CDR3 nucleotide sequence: TGCGCCAGCAGCCAAGGCCCAGGTTTGACGACTAATGAAAAACTGTTTTTT. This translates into CASSQGPGLTTNEKLFF.

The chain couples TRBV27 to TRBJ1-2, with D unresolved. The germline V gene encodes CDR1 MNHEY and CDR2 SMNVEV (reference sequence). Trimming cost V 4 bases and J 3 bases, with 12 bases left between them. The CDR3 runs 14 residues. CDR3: CASSSVGRDYGYTF. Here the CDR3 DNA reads TGTGCCAGCAGTTCCGTAGGGAGAGACTATGGCTACACCTTC.

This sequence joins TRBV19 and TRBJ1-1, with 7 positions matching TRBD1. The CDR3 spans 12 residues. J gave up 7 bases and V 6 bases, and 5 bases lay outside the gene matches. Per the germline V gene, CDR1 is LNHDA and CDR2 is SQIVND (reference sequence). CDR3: CASRQGGSEAFF. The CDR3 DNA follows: TGTGCCAGTAGGCAAGGGGGCAGTGAAGCTTTCTTT.